This T cell receptor (beta chain) came from a study of beta chain features in type 1 diabetes. Study as a whole: In all, some 110 million sorted cells from all samples were analyzed. Whole-study results and caveats: Here, the possible influence of HLA type (on TCRB rearrangement) remained unresolved.

This clone was seen many times. Its antigen is currently unknown. CD45RO/CCR7/CD25/CD127/CD95/CD27 sorting isolated CD4+ naive, central memory, regulatory and stem cell-like memory cells. In germline, CDR1 is SEHNR, CDR2 FQNEAQ (reference sequence). The V gene lost 11 bases and the J gene lost 8 bases, with 21 bases spanning the gap. This CDR3 has 13 residues. Isolated RNA was reverse transcribed in full, so expressed TCRB transcripts were sequenced. Libraries were prepared by immunoSEQ multiplex PCR; TCRdb keeps only in-frame clonotypes and omits some of them. The sample shows about 620,000 clones, around 16% of them seen only once.

The source of this sequence is a young man in good health. The rearrangement joins TRBV7-9 to TRBJ1-2, with a possible D match to TRBD1 (6 bases). Input material: naive CD4+ T cells from blood. CDR3 residues: CAWFHRDKMGYTF. The CDR3 nucleotides read TGTGCCTGGTTTCACCGGGACAAGATGGGCTACACCTTC.